The clone carrying this TCR beta chain appeared many times. CDR1 SGHVS and CDR2 FQNEAQ come from the germline V gene. The CDR3 is 14 residues long. With V trimmed by 3 bases and J by 8 bases, 8 bases remained unmatched. The data derive from a study of T cells after yellow fever vaccination. Each CDR3 protein gets one entry after TCRdb re-called the 5' RACE reads with MiXCR. The sample holds about 500,000 distinct CDR3 sequences, about a sixth seen once. Specimen: PBMCs, collected roughly 5 days after the first yellow fever vaccination. V gene TRBV7-8 combines with J gene TRBJ1-2; 8 bases align to TRBD1. The TCR comes from a man aged 18-30 years who received the YFV17D yellow fever vaccine. The CDR3 loop is CASSFGDRGMGYTF. The CDR3 DNA follows: TGTGCCAGCAGCTTTGGAGACAGGGGAATGGGCTACACCTTC.